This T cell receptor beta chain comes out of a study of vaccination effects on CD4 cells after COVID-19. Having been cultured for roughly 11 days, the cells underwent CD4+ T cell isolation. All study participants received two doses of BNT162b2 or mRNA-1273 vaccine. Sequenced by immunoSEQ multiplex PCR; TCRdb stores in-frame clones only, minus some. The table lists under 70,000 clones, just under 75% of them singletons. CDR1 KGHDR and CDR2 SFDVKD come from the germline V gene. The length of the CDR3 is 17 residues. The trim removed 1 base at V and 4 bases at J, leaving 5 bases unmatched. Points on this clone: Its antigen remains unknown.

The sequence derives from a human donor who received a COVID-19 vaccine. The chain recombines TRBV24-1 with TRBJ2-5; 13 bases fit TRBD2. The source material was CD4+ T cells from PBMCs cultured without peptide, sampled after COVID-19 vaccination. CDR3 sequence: CATSDFGLAGARETQYF. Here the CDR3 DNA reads TGTGCCACCAGTGATTTTGGACTAGCGGGGGCCCGAGAGACCCAGTACTTC.